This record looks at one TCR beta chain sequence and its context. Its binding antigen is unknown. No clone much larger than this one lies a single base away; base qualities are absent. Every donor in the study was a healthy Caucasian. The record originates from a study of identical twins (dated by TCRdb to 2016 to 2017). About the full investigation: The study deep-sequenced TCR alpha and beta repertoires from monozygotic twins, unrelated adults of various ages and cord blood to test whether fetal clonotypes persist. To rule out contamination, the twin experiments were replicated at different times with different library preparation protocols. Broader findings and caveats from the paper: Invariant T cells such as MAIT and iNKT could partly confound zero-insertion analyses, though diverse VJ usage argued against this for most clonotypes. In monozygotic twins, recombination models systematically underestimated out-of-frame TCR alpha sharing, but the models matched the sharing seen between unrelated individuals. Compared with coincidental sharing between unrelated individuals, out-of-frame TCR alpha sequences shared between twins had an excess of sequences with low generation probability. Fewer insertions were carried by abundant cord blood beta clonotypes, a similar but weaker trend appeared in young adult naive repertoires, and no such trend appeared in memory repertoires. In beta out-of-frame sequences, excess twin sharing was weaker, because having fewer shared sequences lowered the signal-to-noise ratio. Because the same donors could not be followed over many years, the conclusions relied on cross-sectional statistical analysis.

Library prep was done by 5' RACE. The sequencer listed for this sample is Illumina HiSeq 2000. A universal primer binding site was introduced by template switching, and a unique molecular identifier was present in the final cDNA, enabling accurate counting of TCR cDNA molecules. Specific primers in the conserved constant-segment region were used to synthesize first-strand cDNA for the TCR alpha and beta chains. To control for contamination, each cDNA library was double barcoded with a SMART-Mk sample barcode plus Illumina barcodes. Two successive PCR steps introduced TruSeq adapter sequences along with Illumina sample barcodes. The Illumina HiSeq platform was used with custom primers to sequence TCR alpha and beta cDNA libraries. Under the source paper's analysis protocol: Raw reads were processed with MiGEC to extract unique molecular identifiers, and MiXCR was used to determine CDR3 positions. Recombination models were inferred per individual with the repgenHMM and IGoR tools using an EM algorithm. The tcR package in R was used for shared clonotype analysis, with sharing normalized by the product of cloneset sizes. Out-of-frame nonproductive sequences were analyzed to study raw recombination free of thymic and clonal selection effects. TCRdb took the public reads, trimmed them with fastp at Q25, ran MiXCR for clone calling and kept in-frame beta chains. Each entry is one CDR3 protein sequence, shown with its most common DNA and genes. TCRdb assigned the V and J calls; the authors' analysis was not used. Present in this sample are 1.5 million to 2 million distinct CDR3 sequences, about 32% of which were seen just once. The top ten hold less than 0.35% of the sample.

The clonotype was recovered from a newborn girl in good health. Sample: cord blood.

The sequence in DNA is TGTGCCAGCAGTCCCCTAGCGGGGGGCACATACAATGAGCAGTACTTC. Its translation reads: CASSPLAGGTYNEQYF. Recombination joined TRBV12-3 or TRBV12-4 with TRBJ2-5; 11 bases in the middle match TRBD2. Trimming removed 5 bases from V and 11 bases from J; the gene matches leave 16 bases unexplained. Inclusive of the bounding cysteine and phenylalanine, the CDR3 is 16 residues long. CDR3 DNA only is kept here, 48 bases in frame from base 1.